Shown below are 32 T cell receptor beta chains from a single sample sequenced in a study of T cell changes during pregnancy in multiple sclerosis. Assay used: immunoSEQ multiplex PCR; TCRdb lists only in-frame clones, some missing. The sample holds approximately 50,000 clones, roughly 94% seen once. The sequences come from CD4+ T cells from peripheral blood mononuclear cells, collected in the third trimester of pregnancy. All receptors derive from a female donor with multiple sclerosis, enrolled in a pregnancy study.

The chain carries TRBV27 and TRBJ2-5; 7 positions match TRBD1. Germline CDR1 MNHEY, CDR2 SMNVEV (reference sequence). Trimming cost V 6 bases and J 3 bases; bases outside gene matches: 7. The CDR3 is 14 amino acids. DNA of the CDR3: TGTGCCAGCAGGAATATGGGACAGAAAGAGACCCAGTACTTC. Translation: CASRNMGQKETQYF.

The V and J genes are TRBV9 and TRBJ2-7; 10 bases fit TRBD2. Per germline, CDR1 SGDLS and CDR2 YYNGEE. After removal of 3 bases from V and 1 base from J, the junction contained 7 bases not matched to a gene. The CDR3 is made up of 16 amino acids. Here the CDR3 reads CASSASGSPISYEQYF. CDR3 nucleotide sequence: TGTGCCAGCAGCGCTAGCGGGAGTCCTATTTCCTACGAGCAGTACTTC.

This sequence joins TRBV6-4 and TRBJ1-1; maybe TRBD1 (6 bases). V lost 8 bases, J lost 3 bases, and 13 bases lay in between. Looked up from germline, CDR1 is MRHNA and CDR2 is SNTAGT. The CDR3 totals 13 residues. The CDR3 DNA follows: TGTGCCAGCGCGCAGGGGCGCGACACTGAAGCTTTCTTT. Translating gives CASAQGRDTEAFF.

This chain links TRBV19 with TRBJ1-2, with TRBD1 matching 12 bases. Germline loops: CDR1 LNHDA, CDR2 SQIVND (reference sequence). The CDR3 sequence is 15 residues long. After removal of 5 bases from V and 5 bases from J, the junction contained 6 bases not matched to a gene. The CDR3 spells CASSLRDRGLYGYTF. The CDR3 nucleotides read TGTGCCAGTAGTCTCCGGGACAGGGGGCTGTATGGCTACACCTTC.

The CDR3 protein is CASSFDPDTQGLFLSEQYF. The CDR3 DNA sequence: TGTGCCAGCAGCTTCGATCCGGACACACAGGGGTTGTTCCTCTCCGAGCAGTACTTC. This rearrangement joins TRBV11-2 to TRBJ2-7; 7 positions agree with TRBD1. In germline, CDR1 is SGHAT, CDR2 FQNNGV. The CDR3 extends over 19 amino acids. Trimming cost V 3 bases and J 6 bases; bases outside gene matches: 23.

The chain uses TRBV9 and TRBJ2-3; D perhaps matches TRBD2 (6 bases). The CDR3 sequence is 16 residues long. The V end was cut by 0 bases, the J end by 5 bases, with 16 bases between. Germline loops: CDR1 SGDLS, CDR2 YYNGEE. The CDR3 loop reads CASSVEGGAAGDTQYF. The CDR3 region has the DNA TGTGCCAGCAGCGTAGAGGGCGGGGCTGCAGGAGATACGCAGTATTTT. The entire variable domain, with the rest obtained from reference TRBV9 and TRBJ2-3, is as follows: DSGVTQTPKHLITATGQRVTLRCSPRSGDLSVYWYQQSLDQGLQFLIQYYNGEERAKGNILERFSAQQFPDLHSELNLSSLELGDSALYFCASSVEGGAAGDTQYFGPGTRLTVL.

The chain is built from TRBV4-1 and TRBJ2-7, with 9 bases identical to TRBD1. J was trimmed by 3 bases and V by 4 bases; bases with no gene match: 1. The germline V gene encodes CDR1 MGHRA and CDR2 YSYEKL. This CDR3 spans 13 amino acids. The CDR3 DNA sequence: TGCGCCAGCAGCCGACAGGGGGTCTACGAGCAGTACTTC. It specifies CASSRQGVYEQYF.

The rearrangement joins TRBV6-5 to TRBJ2-7, with 8 bases that match TRBD2. Looked up from germline, CDR1 is MNHEY and CDR2 is SVGAGI. The CDR3 is made up of 16 amino acids. V dropped 0 bases and J dropped 3; count of bases not matched to a gene: 7. The CDR3 sequence: CASSYSIAGGSYEQYF. The CDR3 DNA sequence: TGTGCCAGCAGTTACTCGATCGCGGGAGGTAGCTACGAGCAGTACTTC.

This chain connects TRBV6-5 to TRBJ2-7; 8 bases match TRBD1. V dropped 7 bases and J dropped 0; count of bases not matched to a gene: 2. The germline V gene encodes CDR1 MNHEY and CDR2 SVGAGI. CDR3 length: 13 residues. This chain's CDR3 is CASTGGASYEQYF. CDR3 DNA: TGTGCCAGCACAGGGGGCGCCTCCTACGAGCAGTACTTC.

The chain is built from TRBV27 and TRBJ1-1; 7 bases map to TRBD1. The CDR3 totals 17 residues. Germline loops: CDR1 MNHEY, CDR2 SMNVEV (reference sequence). Trimming cost V 1 base and J 4 bases; bases outside gene matches: 12. The DNA for the CDR3 is TGTGCCAGCAGTTTATTTTCTATGGGACAGTGGCCCACTGAAGCTTTCTTT. This translates into CASSLFSMGQWPTEAFF.

This chain uses TRBV6-6 with TRBJ1-5, with D possibly TRBD1 on 5 matching bases. Trimming left V 2 bases short and J 3 bases short, with 8 bases between. Germline V CDR1 and CDR2: MNHNY, SVGAGI (reference sequence). This CDR3 comprises 14 residues. CDR3 in amino acids: CASSYRGPNQPQHF. In nucleotides, the CDR3 is TGTGCCAGCAGTTACAGGGGCCCCAATCAGCCCCAGCATTTT.

The rearrangement uses TRBV5-1 and TRBJ2-1, with a possible D match to TRBD2 (6 bases). The CDR3 is 16 residues long. The germline V gene has CDR1 SGHRS and CDR2 YFSETQ. V dropped 4 bases and J dropped 0 bases, with 14 bases sitting between them. DNA for the CDR3: TGCGCCAGCAGCCCCGGTGGGGGGAGCTCCTACAATGAGCAGTTCTTC. Protein: CASSPGGGSSYNEQFF.

J is TRBJ2-7 and V is TRBV4-3, with D perhaps matching TRBD2 (5 bases). The CDR3 is made up of 13 amino acids. The V end lost 0 bases, the J end lost 6 bases, and 9 bases lay between the germline ends. From germline, CDR1 is LGHNA and CDR2 YSLEER. The CDR3 loop reads CASSQDSGVEQYF. The CDR3 nucleotides read TGCGCCAGCAGCCAAGATTCCGGGGTCGAGCAGTACTTC.

V is TRBV18 and J is TRBJ1-1; TRBD1 matches 8 bases. Germline CDR1 is KGHSH and CDR2 is LQKENI. The CDR3 length is 13 residues. V shed 3 bases and J 10 bases; nucleotides not matched to a gene: 7. CDR3 in amino acids: CASSPQTGEAAFF. CDR3 coding DNA: TGTGCCAGCTCACCTCAGACAGGGGAGGCAGCTTTCTTT.

The chain links TRBV6-5 to TRBJ1-1; D unclear. The CDR3 runs 13 residues. V lost 6 bases, J lost 11 bases, and 19 bases lay in between. Germline V gene lookup returns CDR1 MNHEY and CDR2 SVGAGI. The CDR3 nucleotides read TGTGCCAGCAGCCAGAGGCCCCTTAACGAGGCTTTCTTT. As protein: CASSQRPLNEAFF.

The chain combines TRBV6-4 with TRBJ2-3; 9 bases fit TRBD2. The CDR3 has 16 amino acids. CDR1 is MRHNA and CDR2 is SNTAGT in the germline V gene. V trimming: 1 base; J trimming: 4 bases; junction bases outside the gene matches: 6. DNA for the CDR3: TGTGCCAGCAGTGACTTTGCGGGGGGGGTCCCAGATACGCAGTATTTT. Its protein is CASSDFAGGVPDTQYF.

Only a few counts were recorded for this clone. The genes are TRBV9 and TRBJ1-6; no reliable D call. Germline V gene data show CDR1 as SGDLS and CDR2 as YYNGEE. The CDR3 is 13 residues long. The V gene lost 0 bases and the J gene lost 7 bases, with 5 bases spanning the gap. CDR3 bases: TGTGCCAGCAGCGTAGCTAACAATTCACCCCTCCACTTT. This translates into CASSVANNSPLHF.

This chain connects TRBV6-5 to TRBJ1-5; D might be TRBD1 (5 bases). The CDR3 has 14 residues. The V gene lost 5 bases and the J gene lost 5 bases, with 13 bases spanning the gap. From germline, CDR1 is MNHEY and CDR2 SVGAGI. The CDR3 reads CASSPQGFHQPQHF. CDR3 DNA: TGTGCCAGCAGTCCTCAGGGATTTCATCAGCCCCAGCATTTT.

V gene TRBV10-2 combines with J gene TRBJ1-2; D may be TRBD1 (6 bases). CDR1 is WSHSY and CDR2 is SAAADI in the germline V gene. Trimming cost V 6 bases and J 3 bases, with 14 bases left between them. CDR3 length equals 14 residues. CDR3 DNA sequence: TGCGCCAGCAGCAAAGGACAGTTAGACTATGGCTACACCTTC. Translating gives CASSKGQLDYGYTF.

The chain is built from TRBV7-9 and TRBJ1-2; no firm D call. The germline V and J ends were trimmed by 5 bases and 4 bases, with 8 bases remaining between them. CDR1 SEHNR and CDR2 FQNEAQ come from the germline V gene (reference sequence). This CDR3 has 12 amino acids. The CDR3: CASSQQSYGYTF. Written as DNA, the CDR3 is TGTGCCAGCAGCCAACAGAGCTATGGCTACACCTTC. Together with reference TRBV7-9 and TRBJ1-2, the CDR3 gives the full variable domain: DTGVSQNPRHKITKRGQNVTFRCDPISEHNRLYWYRQTLGQGPEFLTYFQNEAQLEKSRLLSDRFSAERPKGSFSTLEIQRTEQGDSAMYLCASSQQSYGYTFGSGTRLTVV.

The chain uses TRBV28 and TRBJ2-7, with 14 bases identical to TRBD2. Losses at the gene ends were 7 bases for V and 10 bases for J; bases not matched to a gene: 12. The CDR3 is 15 residues long. Germline V CDR1 and CDR2: MDHEN, SYDVKM. The CDR3 protein is CASNPSGLAGARQYF. CDR3 in DNA: TGTGCCAGCAACCCCTCGGGACTAGCGGGAGCTCGACAGTACTTC.

V gene TRBV29-1 combines with J gene TRBJ2-2; 7 nucleotides match TRBD1. The length of the CDR3 is 12 residues. V lost 6 bases, J lost 6 bases, and 4 bases stayed unmatched. Germline values: CDR1 SQVTM, CDR2 ANQGSEA. In DNA form, the CDR3 reads TGCAGCGTCCAGGGGGACGCCGGGGAGCTGTTTTTT. It specifies CSVQGDAGELFF.

This rearrangement joins TRBV28 to TRBJ2-1; 8 bases map to TRBD2. J lost 2 bases, V lost 6 bases, and 12 bases had no gene match. Germline loops: CDR1 MDHEN, CDR2 SYDVKM. This CDR3 comprises 17 residues. CDR3 DNA: TGTGCCAGCAGCCTAGTGAGCGGGAGACAAACCTACAATGAGCAGTTCTTC. This translates into CASSLVSGRQTYNEQFF. Complete variable domain (other parts from reference TRBV28 and TRBJ2-1): DVKVTQSSRYLVKRTGEKVFLECVQDMDHENMFWYRQDPGLGLRLIYFSYDVKMKEKGDIPEGYSVSREKKERFSLILESASTNQTSMYLCASSLVSGRQTYNEQFFGPGTRLTVL.

The rearrangement uses TRBV30 and TRBJ1-5, with a tentative D call TRBD1 (6 bases). V was trimmed by 0 bases and J by 6 bases, leaving 12 bases between them. The CDR3 totals 14 residues. Germline values: CDR1 GTSNPN, CDR2 SVGIG (reference sequence). CDR3 DNA: TGTGCCTGGAGTGTAAAGCCCAGGGGTCAGCCCCAGCATTTT. This sequence encodes CAWSVKPRGQPQHF.

The chain has TRBV27 and TRBJ2-1, with 12 nucleotides matching TRBD1. The CDR3 spans 23 residues. Germline trimming cut 2 bases from V and 7 bases from J; bases unmatched to any gene: 27. Germline V gene lookup returns CDR1 MNHEY and CDR2 SMNVEV (reference sequence). The CDR3: CASSLTPGQGAYQLPLAPNEQFF. Written as DNA, the CDR3 is TGTGCCAGCAGTTTAACCCCGGGACAGGGGGCCTATCAGCTCCCGCTGGCCCCAAATGAGCAGTTCTTC.

The chain combines TRBV27 with TRBJ2-7, with 9 nucleotides matching TRBD1. CDR1 and CDR2 from the germline V gene are MNHEY and SMNVEV (reference sequence). This CDR3 is built from 14 residues. V lost 4 bases and J lost 6; bases outside the gene matches: 7. The CDR3 region has the DNA TGTGCCAGCAGTTCCCGACAGGGGGGGTTCGAGCAGTACTTC. This sequence encodes CASSSRQGGFEQYF.

The rearrangement joins TRBV27 to TRBJ2-1; TRBD2 matches 11 bases. V lost 5 bases to trimming and J lost 4 bases; unmatched junction nucleotides: 10. The CDR3 totals 17 residues. The V gene's germline CDR1 is MNHEY and CDR2 SMNVEV (reference sequence). CDR3 nucleotide sequence: TGTGCCAGCAGTCAGAACTTACTAGCGGGGGAATACAATGAGCAGTTCTTC. Translated: CASSQNLLAGEYNEQFF.

This chain joins TRBV25-1 and TRBJ2-5; the D gene is possibly TRBD2 (5 bases). Germline CDR1 and CDR2: MGHDK and SYGVNS. This CDR3 has 15 amino acids. V lost 3 bases and J lost 0, with 11 bases in between. CDR3 sequence: CASSDPRGYQETQYF. In nucleotides, the CDR3 is TGTGCCAGCAGTGACCCCCGGGGTTACCAAGAGACCCAGTACTTC.

Notes on this clone: A read error may account for a junction end that differs from germline. The V gene is TRBV6-4, the J gene TRBJ1-1, with D possibly TRBD1 on 6 matching bases. This CDR3 contains 14 residues. Germline CDR1 and CDR2: MRHNA and SNTAGT. The CDR3 DNA reads TGTGCCAGCAGAGCACACAGGGACCTGAGTGAAACTTTCTTT. It is translated as CASRAHRDLSETFF.

This sequence joins TRBV11-2 and TRBJ2-5; D might be TRBD1 (6 bases). CDR3 length: 17 amino acids. From germline, CDR1 is SGHAT and CDR2 FQNNGV. Trimming took 5 bases from V and 1 from J, leaving 20 bases between them. The CDR3 DNA is TGTGCCAGCAGCCTCGGCCGGGCTAGGGGGTCCCAAGAGACCCAGTACTTC. Amino acid sequence: CASSLGRARGSQETQYF.

This clone was counted only a few times. The chain is built from TRBV6-1 and TRBJ1-6, with D uncertain. The CDR3 runs to 17 residues. Germline lookup yields CDR1 MNHNS and CDR2 SASEGT. The germline V and J ends were trimmed by 0 bases and 0 bases, with 9 bases remaining between them. CDR3 bases: TGTGCCAGCAGTGAAGCGATGGGCACCTCCTATAATTCACCCCTCCACTTT. Residues: CASSEAMGTSYNSPLHF.

The chain recombines TRBV28 with TRBJ2-7; 8 nucleotides line up with TRBD2. Losses at the gene ends were 6 bases for V and 2 bases for J; bases not matched to a gene: 6. The CDR3 has 14 amino acids. The germline V gene encodes CDR1 MDHEN and CDR2 SYDVKM. The CDR3 here is CASRNSGTTYEQYF. CDR3 coding DNA: TGTGCCAGCAGAAATAGCGGGACAACCTACGAGCAGTACTTC.